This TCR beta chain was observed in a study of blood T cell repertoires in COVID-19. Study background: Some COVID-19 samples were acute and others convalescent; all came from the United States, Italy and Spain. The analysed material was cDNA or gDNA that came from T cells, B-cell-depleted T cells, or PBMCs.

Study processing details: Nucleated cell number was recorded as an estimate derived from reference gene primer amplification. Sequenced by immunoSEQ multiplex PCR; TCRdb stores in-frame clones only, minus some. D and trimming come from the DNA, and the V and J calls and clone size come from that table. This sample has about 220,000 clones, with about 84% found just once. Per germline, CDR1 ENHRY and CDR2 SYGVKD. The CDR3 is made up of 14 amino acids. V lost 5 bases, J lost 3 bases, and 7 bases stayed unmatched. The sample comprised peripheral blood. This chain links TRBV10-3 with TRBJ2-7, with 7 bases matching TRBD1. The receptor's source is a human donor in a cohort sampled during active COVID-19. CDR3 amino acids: CAISTPGTVYEQYF. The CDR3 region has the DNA TGTGCCATCAGTACACCCGGGACAGTCTACGAGCAGTACTTC.